This T cell receptor (beta chain) was documented in a study of cytomegalovirus exposure and HLA in healthy donors. The wider study: Prior work identified 120 million or so unique TCR beta sequences in some 180 million T cells.

The CDR3 sequence is 15 residues long. Germline V gene data show CDR1 as SGHRS and CDR2 as YFSETQ. V was pared by 1 base and J by 1 base, with 2 bases of the junction left unmatched. Both 60 Vbeta primers and 13 Jbeta primers went into the PCR. Here immunoSEQ multiplex PCR was the method, and the copy in TCRdb shows in-frame clones only, minus some. Here the sample spans 95,000 to 150,000 clones, more than 60% being singletons. This clone occurred a few times. Its specificity is not known. General study results and limits: DRB1 showed the most TCR associations and HLA-C the fewest in a later analysis, as rates varied by HLA locus. Sequencing likely caused a cluster of highly shared sequence variants. The classifier reportedly diagnosed cytomegalovirus status with high specificity and sensitivity.

This sequence was found in a middle-aged woman in good health and CMV-seronegative. V is TRBV5-1 and J is TRBJ2-7; 10 bases line up with TRBD1. Sequences were obtained from PBMCs. CDR3 region: CASSLRGQGSYEQYF. The DNA for the CDR3 is TGCGCCAGCAGCTTGCGGGGACAGGGGTCCTACGAGCAGTACTTC.